Below are 27 T cell receptor beta chains sequenced from a single sample in a study of blood T cells in healthy people across ages (dated by TCRdb to about 2015). The method was 5' RACE. TCRdb shows the sequencer as Illumina HiSeq 2500. A second roughly 6 to 11 cycle PCR used a sample-barcoded 5' primer and a J-beta primer mix. In-frame beta chains were kept once TCRdb had trimmed the public reads at Q25 with fastp and called clones with MiXCR. Rows with a matching CDR3 protein are joined into one entry that keeps the most common DNA and genes. This sample has approximately 290,000 distinct CDR3 sequences in its table, and 25% to 30% of those were observed once. 29% of the sample comes from the top ten. The sequenced sample was blood. The receptors derive from a woman in her seventies in good health.

The rearrangement links TRBV11-2 to TRBJ2-2, with 8 positions matching TRBD1. Trimming at V came to 2 bases and at J to 5 bases, leaving 7 bases not matched to a gene. This CDR3 has 16 residues. Germline V gene sequence: CDR1 SGHAT, CDR2 FQNNGV. The CDR3 loop is CASSLQGQGVTGELFF. In nucleotides, the CDR3 is TGTGCCAGCAGCTTACAAGGACAGGGAGTGACCGGGGAGCTGTTTTTT.

The rearrangement uses TRBV4-2 and TRBJ1-6, with a possible D match to TRBD1 (5 bases). Trimming removed 0 bases from V and 9 bases from J, with 21 bases in between. CDR1 LGHNA and CDR2 YNFKEQ come from the germline V gene. CDR3 length equals 18 residues. CDR3 nucleotides: TGTGCCAGCAGCCAAGAGGTGGGGCGACAGTTGGATGGTTCACCCCTCCACTTT. This gives the protein CASSQEVGRQLDGSPLHF.

This chain links TRBV20-1 with TRBJ1-1; 9 nucleotides match TRBD1. The V segment lost 8 bases and the J segment 1 base; nucleotides outside the gene matches: 8. CDR1 and CDR2 from the germline V gene are DFQATT and SNEGSKA (reference sequence). CDR3 length: 14 residues. CDR3: CSFKQDRGNTEAFF. The CDR3 coding sequence is TGCAGTTTTAAACAGGACAGGGGGAACACTGAAGCTTTCTTT.

This clonotype was found many times. The rearrangement links TRBV13 to TRBJ2-3; 13 bases agree with TRBD2. Unmatched junction bases numbered 6, after V lost 5 bases and J lost 4 bases. The CDR3 has 16 amino acids. Germline V gene lookup returns CDR1 PRHDT and CDR2 FYEKMQ (reference sequence). Here the CDR3 reads CASSDVGLAGPDTQYF. CDR3 DNA: TGTGCCAGCAGCGACGTGGGACTAGCGGGACCAGATACGCAGTATTTT.

This clonotype has ten or more counts. The chain joins TRBV28 to TRBJ1-2; 8 bases fit TRBD1. Germline CDR1 MDHEN, CDR2 SYDVKM. The CDR3 has 14 residues. Trimming at V came to 6 bases and at J to 10 bases, leaving 13 bases not matched to a gene. The CDR3 DNA reads as TGTGCCAGCAGCCAGACCCAGGGGGCCTACCTCTACACCTTC. This translates into CASSQTQGAYLYTF.

The chain employs TRBV29-1 and TRBJ1-2; a weak D match, TRBD1 (5 bases). In germline, CDR1 is SQVTM, CDR2 ANQGSEA. This CDR3 is built from 13 residues. V was trimmed by 3 bases and J by 7 bases, leaving 15 bases between them. CDR3 residues: CSVEVSGGGGYTF. The DNA for the CDR3 is TGCAGCGTTGAGGTTTCTGGGGGTGGTGGCTACACCTTC.

This clonotype was picked up a small number of times. The chain is built from TRBV29-1 and TRBJ2-5; a weak D match, TRBD2 (6 bases). With the DNA end fitting TRBJ2-7 better, the J assignment may be wrong. The CDR3 runs to 12 residues. Germline CDR1 SQVTM, CDR2 ANQGSEA. CDR3 coding DNA: TGCAGCGTACAGGAGGGAACCTACGAGCAGTACTTC. This encodes CSVQEGTYEQYF.

This clonotype was counted between two and nine times. CDR3 in DNA: TGTGCCAGCAGCCTGATGGGACAGGCGGATAATGAGCAGTTCTTC. This gives the protein CASSLMGQADNEQFF. The V and J genes are TRBV7-3 and TRBJ2-1, with 8 bases that match TRBD1. V shed 5 bases and J 7 bases; nucleotides not matched to a gene: 10. In germline, CDR1 is SGHTA, CDR2 FQGTGA. The CDR3 is made up of 15 amino acids.

A few counts support this clonotype. J is TRBJ1-4 and V is TRBV12-3 or TRBV12-4; 8 nucleotides align to TRBD1. With V trimmed by 5 bases and J by 4 bases, 6 bases remained unmatched. This CDR3 region has 15 residues. The CDR3 region is CASSIRTGLNEKLFF. The CDR3 bases are TGTGCCAGCAGTATCCGGACAGGGCTTAATGAAAAACTGTTTTTT.

This clonotype was seen a handful of times. J is TRBJ2-1 and V is TRBV20-1, with 7 bases that match TRBD2. V shed 5 bases, J shed 1 base, and the junction held 5 bases outside the gene matches. Germline V gene lookup returns CDR1 DFQATT and CDR2 SNEGSKA (reference sequence). The CDR3 contains 14 residues. The CDR3 DNA sequence: TGCAGTGCTCCCCGGCGGGAGTCCTACAATGAGCAGTTCTTC. Protein product: CSAPRRESYNEQFF.

CDR3 in DNA: TGTGCCAGCAGTTTGTCTCGGTCGAGGGGGAACACTGAAGCTTTCTTT. The encoded protein is CASSLSRSRGNTEAFF. The chain joins TRBV6-2 or TRBV6-3 to TRBJ1-1, with D perhaps matching TRBD1 (5 bases). V gave up 4 bases and J gave up 1 base, with 16 bases separating them. The V gene's germline CDR1 is MNHEY and CDR2 SVGEGT. The CDR3 is 16 residues long.

This clonotype was picked up many times. V is TRBV7-2 and J is TRBJ2-1; 8 bases match TRBD2. Germline V gene lookup returns CDR1 SGHTA and CDR2 FQGNSA. Trimming removed 3 bases from V and 0 bases from J; junction bases left unmatched: 4. This CDR3 comprises 16 residues. CDR3 nucleotide sequence: TGTGCCAGCAGCTTTTCGGGGGGGGCCTCCTACAATGAGCAGTTCTTC. This codes for CASSFSGGASYNEQFF.

This clonotype was detected only a few times. The chain links TRBV28 to TRBJ2-6, with D perhaps TRBD1 (6 bases). The germline V and J ends were trimmed by 2 bases and 0 bases, with 14 bases remaining between them. CDR3 length: 18 amino acids. The V gene's germline CDR1 is MDHEN and CDR2 SYDVKM. DNA of the CDR3: TGTGCCAGCAGTTTACAGGGGAGAGGGCTCTCTGGGGCCAACGTCCTGACTTTC. It yields the protein CASSLQGRGLSGANVLTF.

This clonotype was detected a few times. A read error may explain this, as a much larger clone is one base away. J is TRBJ2-7 and V is TRBV4-2; 9 bases match TRBD2. The CDR3 sequence is 15 residues long. Germline lookup yields CDR1 LGHNA and CDR2 YNFKEQ. This chain's CDR3 is CASSRTSADLRERYF. The CDR3 nucleotides are TGTGCCAGCAGCCGGACTAGCGCAGACCTGCGGGAGCGGTACTTC.

This clonotype showed up just a few times. V and J are TRBV4-1 and TRBJ2-5, with 9 positions matching TRBD2. The CDR3 runs to 15 residues. Germline lookup yields CDR1 MGHRA and CDR2 YSYEKL. J lost 4 bases, V lost 4 bases, and 7 bases had no gene match. CDR3 loop: CASSPVPAGGETQYF. In nucleotides, the CDR3 is TGCGCCAGCAGCCCTGTCCCAGCGGGAGGAGAGACCCAGTACTTC.

This clonotype was seen only a few times. The V call is TRBV28, the J call TRBJ1-2; TRBD1 matches at 8 bases. V shed 8 bases and J 4 bases; nucleotides not matched to a gene: 6. The CDR3 consists of 13 residues. Germline V CDR1 and CDR2: MDHEN, SYDVKM. CDR3 loop: CASQGQEFYGYTF. The CDR3 DNA follows: TGTGCCAGCCAGGGACAGGAGTTCTATGGCTACACCTTC.

CDR3 amino acids: CSAPGPHGDTLHF. DNA of the CDR3: TGCAGTGCCCCGGGACCTCACGGGGATACCCTCCACTTT. V gene TRBV20-1 combines with J gene TRBJ1-6; a weak D match, TRBD1 (5 bases). Germline V CDR1 and CDR2: DFQATT, SNEGSKA (reference sequence). Trimming cost V 6 bases and J 14 bases, with 20 bases left between them. The CDR3 runs to 13 residues.

The rearrangement joins TRBV9 to TRBJ2-7, with a weak D call TRBD2 (6 bases). CDR3 size: 13 residues. From germline, CDR1 is SGDLS and CDR2 YYNGEE. V lost 0 bases to trimming and J lost 6 bases, with 10 bases between them. CDR3 loop: CASSVGRGGEQYF. CDR3 coding DNA: TGTGCCAGCAGCGTAGGGCGGGGCGGCGAGCAGTACTTC.

The sample holds a few counts of this clonotype. The rearrangement links TRBV20-1 to TRBJ2-1; perhaps TRBD1 as D (7 bases). The V gene's germline CDR1 is DFQATT and CDR2 SNEGSKA (reference sequence). CDR3 length equals 18 residues. The V end lost 5 bases, the J end lost 6 bases, and 29 bases lay between the germline ends. The DNA of the CDR3 is TGCAGTGCTCCCCGCCCAGGGGGGCCCCTCGGTAGGGGCAATGAGCAGTTCTTC. Translating gives CSAPRPGGPLGRGNEQFF.

This clonotype was picked up a small number of times. The V call is TRBV20-1, the J call TRBJ2-5; TRBD2 aligns across 12 bases. With the DNA end fitting TRBJ2-1 better, the J assignment may be wrong. CDR1 is DFQATT and CDR2 is SNEGSKA in the germline V gene (reference sequence). This CDR3 has 13 amino acids. The CDR3 reads CSALGTSGFEQFF. The CDR3 nucleotides read TGCAGTGCTCTAGGGACTAGCGGGTTTGAGCAGTTCTTC.

The V gene is TRBV9, the J gene TRBJ2-3, with a possible D match to TRBD2 (5 bases). Germline V CDR1 and CDR2: SGDLS, YYNGEE. There are 14 residues in the CDR3. V lost 6 bases and J lost 4, with 15 bases in between. The CDR3 loop reads CASTGLGGSDTQYF. The DNA for the CDR3 is TGTGCCAGCACTGGACTCGGAGGTTCAGATACGCAGTATTTT.

This clonotype showed up just a few times. V usage is TRBV7-2 and J usage is TRBJ2-6; perhaps TRBD1 as D (6 bases). The CDR3 is 15 amino acids. Germline V gene data show CDR1 as SGHTA and CDR2 as FQGNSA. V lost 4 bases and J 2 bases, leaving 9 bases between the germline ends. Here the CDR3 DNA reads TGTGCCAGCAGCTCAGGGGCGACTGGGGCCAACGTCCTGACTTTC. Its translation is CASSSGATGANVLTF.

The chain couples TRBV11-2 to TRBJ2-7; D not resolved. Germline CDR1 and CDR2: SGHAT and FQNNGV. Between the trimmed V and J ends, which lost 5 bases and 2 bases, there was a span of 10 bases. The CDR3 sequence is 13 residues long. This CDR3 reads CASSVGLTYEQYF. The DNA of the CDR3 is TGTGCCAGCAGCGTCGGGCTCACCTACGAGCAGTACTTC.

This clonotype was found a few times. The chain is built from TRBV5-1 and TRBJ1-1, with D tentatively TRBD1 (5 bases). This CDR3 contains 19 residues. The germline V gene encodes CDR1 SGHRS and CDR2 YFSETQ. The V end was cut by 0 bases, the J end by 7 bases, with 28 bases between. As DNA, the CDR3 is TGCGCCAGCAGCTTGGATTTTCGCGGGGCATCCAACCAGTGGCTTGAAGCTTTCTTT. Encoded protein: CASSLDFRGASNQWLEAFF.

The table lists this clonotype with many counts. The chain is built from TRBV7-3 and TRBJ2-5, with TRBD2 as a possible D gene (5 bases). V was pared by 5 bases and J by 1 base, with 14 bases between. Germline V gene data show CDR1 as SGHTA and CDR2 as FQGTGA. This CDR3 is built from 15 residues. The CDR3 sequence: CASSVRGTIQETQYF. The CDR3 DNA follows: TGTGCCAGCAGCGTCCGGGGTACTATCCAAGAGACCCAGTACTTC.

The chain has TRBV29-1 and TRBJ2-7; possible D gene TRBD2, 5 bases. The J call is doubtful: the DNA matches TRBJ2-5 better. There are 12 residues in the CDR3. CDR1 and CDR2 from the germline V gene are SQVTM and ANQGSEA. This chain's CDR3 is CSVHQAGETQYF. Here the CDR3 DNA reads TGCAGCGTTCACCAGGCGGGAGAGACCCAGTACTTC.

In its sample, this clonotype was seen a few times. The chain recombines TRBV5-6 with TRBJ2-7; D unclear. Germline CDR1 is SGHDT and CDR2 is YYEEEE. The CDR3 length is 13 residues. The V end lost 0 bases, the J end lost 0 bases, and 4 bases lay between the germline ends. The CDR3 DNA reads TGTGCCAGCAGCTTGGGCATCTCCTACGAGCAGTACTTC. Its protein product is CASSLGISYEQYF.